The 24 T cell receptor beta chains in this list originate from one sample, sequenced in a study of blood T cell repertoires in COVID-19. Profiling relied on immunoSEQ multiplex PCR, and the TCRdb table lists in-frame clones only, not all of them. The sample shows some 220,000 clones, about 87% of them seen only once. The sequencing input was PBMCs or T cells enriched from blood (not recorded which). The receptors derive from a woman in her twenties or thirties who had recovered from COVID-19.

In its sample, this clone was seen once. The chain couples TRBV5-1 to TRBJ1-2; D is perhaps TRBD1 (6 bases). In germline, CDR1 is SGHRS, CDR2 YFSETQ. Trimming shortened V by 4 bases and J by 3 bases, and 19 bases separated the two germline ends. The CDR3 loop spans 16 amino acids. This chain's CDR3 is CASSPRGVGGDYGYTF. CDR3 DNA: TGCGCCAGCAGCCCCCGGGGGGTCGGGGGCGACTATGGCTACACCTTC. Drawing the rest from reference TRBV5-1 and TRBJ1-2, the complete variable domain is KAGVTQTPRYLIKTRGQQVTLSCSPISGHRSVSWYQQTPGQGLQFLFEYFSETQRNKGNFPGRFSGRQFSNSRSEMNVSTLELGDSALYLCASSPRGVGGDYGYTFGSGTRLTVV.

The chain recombines TRBV10-3 with TRBJ1-1; no definite D call. Per the germline V gene, CDR1 is ENHRY and CDR2 is SYGVKD. The ends were cut back, 8 bases at V and 1 base at J, with 11 bases in the middle. The CDR3 is made up of 13 amino acids. Here the CDR3 reads CAILREPNTEAFF. Written as DNA, the CDR3 is TGTGCCATCTTGAGGGAACCGAACACTGAAGCTTTCTTT.

V and J are TRBV4-3 and TRBJ2-1, with D possibly being TRBD2 (6 bases). Germline-derived CDR1 and CDR2 are LGHNA and YSLEER. V lost 1 base and J lost 4, with 17 bases in between. CDR3 length: 17 amino acids. CDR3 sequence: CASSQVDYNSGYNEQFF. The CDR3 bases are TGCGCCAGCAGCCAAGTGGACTACAACAGCGGATACAATGAGCAGTTCTTC.

This clone was seen only once. The rearrangement uses TRBV7-8 and TRBJ1-5, with 8 positions matching TRBD1. The CDR3 is 14 amino acids. Germline CDR1 SGHVS, CDR2 FQNEAQ. J lost 7 bases, V lost 6 bases, and 8 bases had no gene match. CDR3: CASSSTGGIQPQHF. CDR3 DNA sequence: TGTGCCAGCAGTTCTACAGGGGGAATACAGCCCCAGCATTTT.

Details on this clone: A read error may account for a junction end that differs from germline. The chain is built from TRBV5-5 and TRBJ1-1; 9 nucleotides align to TRBD1. Germline CDR1 reads SGHKS; CDR2 reads YYEKEE (reference sequence). This CDR3 contains 14 residues. The CDR3 nucleotides read TGTGCCAGCATCTTGACAGGGGGAAGCACTGAAGCTTTCTTT. Residues: CASILTGGSTEAFF.

The J gene is TRBJ2-5, the V gene TRBV6-2 or TRBV6-3; TRBD2 matches at 13 bases. Per germline, CDR1 MNHEY and CDR2 SVGEGT. The CDR3 contains 17 residues. V lost 0 bases, J lost 5 bases, and 6 bases stayed unmatched. CDR3 coding DNA: TGTGCCAGCAGTTACTCCTCCGGGACTAGCGGGGAGGAGACCCAGTACTTC. This codes for CASSYSSGTSGEETQYF.

The rearrangement links TRBV5-4 to TRBJ1-2; D is undetermined. The length of the CDR3 is 12 residues. V lost 1 base to trimming and J lost 8 bases, with 9 bases between them. Germline V gene lookup returns CDR1 SGHNT and CDR2 YYREEE (reference sequence). The CDR3 spells CASSLLDWGYTF. The CDR3 region has the DNA TGTGCCAGCAGCTTGTTGGACTGGGGCTACACCTTC. Full variable domain (outside the CDR3, taken from reference TRBV5-4 and TRBJ1-2): ETGVTQSPTHLIKTRGQQVTLRCSSQSGHNTVSWYQQALGQGPQFIFQYYREEENGRGNFPPRFSGLQFPNYSSELNVNALELDDSALYLCASSLLDWGYTFGSGTRLTVV.

The CDR3: CASSTGTSGGYEQFF. CDR3 DNA sequence: TGCGCCAGCAGCACCGGGACTAGCGGGGGTTATGAGCAGTTCTTC. The gene calls are TRBV5-1 and TRBJ2-1, with TRBD2 identical over 14 bases. The CDR3 has 15 residues. CDR1 is SGHRS, CDR2 YFSETQ, per germline. Losses at the gene ends were 4 bases for V and 8 bases for J; bases not matched to a gene: 5.

The chain combines TRBV10-3 with TRBJ2-7; D unclear. The CDR3 is 12 residues long. Looked up from germline, CDR1 is ENHRY and CDR2 is SYGVKD. V lost 2 bases to trimming and J lost 7 bases, with 9 bases between them. The CDR3 coding sequence is TGTGCCATCAGTGAGCCGTCTAGGGAGCAGTACTTC. It translates to CAISEPSREQYF.

CDR3 in amino acids: CASSQDKGDEQYF. DNA for the CDR3: TGCGCCAGCAGCCAAGATAAGGGAGACGAGCAGTACTTC. The V call is TRBV4-1, the J call TRBJ2-7, with D possibly matching TRBD2 (5 bases). The germline V gene has CDR1 MGHRA and CDR2 YSYEKL. The CDR3 covers 13 residues. V shed 0 bases and J shed 5 bases, with 8 bases lying between them.

This chain joins TRBV6-5 and TRBJ2-2; tentatively, D is TRBD1 (6 bases). V shed 4 bases and J shed 5 bases, with 11 bases lying between them. Germline V gene lookup returns CDR1 MNHEY and CDR2 SVGAGI. The CDR3 is 14 residues long. For the CDR3, the DNA is TGTGCCAGCAGTTCCGTAGGGGGAACCGGGGAGCTGTTTTTT. It is translated as CASSSVGGTGELFF.

The rearrangement links TRBV4-1 to TRBJ1-5; no clear D. Germline loops: CDR1 MGHRA, CDR2 YSYEKL. The CDR3 contains 15 residues. Trimming took 0 bases from V and 9 from J, leaving 15 bases between them. The CDR3 sequence is CASSQEQSGGRPQHF. The CDR3 DNA reads TGCGCCAGCAGCCAAGAACAAAGCGGTGGACGGCCCCAGCATTTT.

The J gene is TRBJ2-2, the V gene TRBV7-9; D might be TRBD1 (6 bases). Per the germline V gene, CDR1 is SEHNR and CDR2 is FQNEAQ (reference sequence). The CDR3 runs 17 residues. V was cut by 6 bases and J by 1 base, with 18 bases left in between. CDR3 sequence (DNA): TGTGCCAGCAGAACGGGACAAGGGATCCTGAACACCGGGGAGCTGTTTTTT. Encoded protein: CASRTGQGILNTGELFF.

The rearrangement links TRBV6-2 or TRBV6-3 to TRBJ2-1, with D tentatively TRBD2 (6 bases). Trimming took 6 bases from V and 4 from J, leaving 16 bases between them. CDR1 MNHEY and CDR2 SVGEGT come from the germline V gene. The CDR3 totals 15 residues. The CDR3 DNA reads TGTGCCAGCAGCCCTGTGGGGACTCGGTACAATGAGCAGTTCTTC. This gives the protein CASSPVGTRYNEQFF.

The chain joins TRBV6-2 or TRBV6-3 to TRBJ1-2; D gene uncertain. Germline V gene lookup returns CDR1 MNHEY and CDR2 SVGEGT. V lost 10 bases and J lost 7, with 22 bases in between. This CDR3 comprises 14 residues. This CDR3 is CATTPRLLGGGYTF. CDR3 nucleotide sequence: TGTGCCACCACCCCGCGGCTACTAGGCGGTGGCTACACCTTC.

This sequence joins TRBV6-5 and TRBJ1-2, with a weak D call TRBD1 (5 bases). Per germline, CDR1 MNHEY and CDR2 SVGAGI. Trimming pared 9 bases from V and 4 bases from J, leaving 15 bases between. The CDR3 is 13 amino acids. For the CDR3, the DNA is TGTGCCAGTAGAACGGGGCGGGGCTATGGCTACACCTTC. It specifies CASRTGRGYGYTF.

J is TRBJ2-7 and V is TRBV11-3; the match to TRBD2 covers 7 bases. V lost 5 bases to trimming and J lost 4 bases; unmatched junction nucleotides: 8. The CDR3 is made up of 14 amino acids. The germline gives CDR1 SGHNT, CDR2 YENEEA. CDR3 DNA: TGTGCCAGCAGCCCCACGGGACTAACTTACGAGCAGTACTTC. This gives the protein CASSPTGLTYEQYF.

J is TRBJ2-1 and V is TRBV5-4; possible D gene TRBD2, 6 bases. Germline V gene sequence: CDR1 SGHNT, CDR2 YYREEE (reference sequence). V lost 0 bases and J lost 7, with 14 bases in between. This CDR3 region has 15 residues. CDR3 amino acids: CASSLVGGGGNEQFF. Written as DNA, the CDR3 is TGTGCCAGCAGCTTGGTTGGGGGAGGAGGGAATGAGCAGTTCTTC.

V gene TRBV12-3 or TRBV12-4 combines with J gene TRBJ1-2, with 8 positions matching TRBD1. V shed 6 bases, J shed 3 bases, and the junction held 0 bases outside the gene matches. The CDR3 has 12 residues. CDR3 region: CASRGQDYGYTF. The CDR3 bases are TGTGCCAGCAGGGGACAGGACTATGGCTACACCTTC.

This chain links TRBV5-1 with TRBJ2-1; D ambiguous. The CDR3 loop spans 15 amino acids. The V and J ends lost 0 bases and 4 bases respectively, with 11 bases between them. Germline CDR1 and CDR2: SGHRS and YFSETQ. The CDR3 here is CASSLDSYPYNEQFF. The CDR3 region has the DNA TGCGCCAGCAGCTTGGACAGTTACCCTTACAATGAGCAGTTCTTC.

This chain connects TRBV5-1 to TRBJ2-7; 10 bases match TRBD1. Trimming at V came to 3 bases and at J to 2 bases, leaving 2 bases not matched to a gene. Germline CDR1 SGHRS, CDR2 YFSETQ. The CDR3 spans 14 residues. CDR3 region: CASSSTGGTYEQYF. The CDR3 nucleotides are TGCGCCAGCAGCTCGACAGGGGGCACCTACGAGCAGTACTTC.

The CDR3 region has the DNA TGTGCCAGCAGCTTGATTTCTCTAGCGGGGGGGCCTGCAGATACGCAGTATTTT. It specifies CASSLISLAGGPADTQYF. The chain uses TRBV7-2 and TRBJ2-3, with 12 bases identical to TRBD2. Germline CDR1 is SGHTA and CDR2 is FQGNSA. CDR3 length equals 18 residues. The trim removed 3 bases at V and 4 bases at J, leaving 11 bases unmatched.

The V call is TRBV5-1, the J call TRBJ1-1, with 7 bases matching TRBD1. V lost 4 bases to trimming and J lost 2 bases; unmatched junction nucleotides: 8. The CDR3 totals 15 residues. From germline, CDR1 is SGHRS and CDR2 YFSETQ. CDR3 nucleotide sequence: TGCGCCAGCAGCCCATGGACAGGTCGAAACACTGAAGCTTTCTTT. It yields the protein CASSPWTGRNTEAFF.

The gene calls are TRBV11-2 and TRBJ2-3, with D perhaps matching TRBD1 (5 bases). This CDR3 spans 15 amino acids. V shed 2 bases and J shed 2 bases, with 11 bases lying between them. The germline CDR1 and CDR2 sequences are SGHAT and FQNNGV. The CDR3 loop reads CASSLMAGHTDTQYF. The CDR3 bases are TGTGCCAGCAGCTTAATGGCAGGGCACACAGATACGCAGTATTTT. Full variable domain (outside the CDR3, taken from reference TRBV11-2 and TRBJ2-3): EAGVAQSPRYKIIEKRQSVAFWCNPISGHATLYWYQQILGQGPKLLIQFQNNGVVDDSQLPKDRFSAERLKGVDSTLKIQPAKLEDSAVYLCASSLMAGHTDTQYFGPGTRLTVL.